Given below is one T cell receptor beta chain in context. The antigen is not known. These data originate in a study of T cell repertoires in cytomegalovirus infection. Unmatched junction bases numbered 8, after V lost 3 bases and J lost 5 bases. Germline V gene lookup returns CDR1 SGHNT and CDR2 YYREEE (reference sequence). The CDR3 spans 15 residues. Regarding the study as a whole: Cumulative frequency of public TCR beta families picked out carriers of CMV plus the relevant HLA.

TCRdb reprocessed the reads via MiXCR and lists one record per CDR3 protein. The profile shows about 310,000 distinct CDR3 sequences, 20% to 25% of them singletons. The chain employs TRBV5-4 and TRBJ2-5, with TRBD2 matching 9 bases. This sequence originates from a human donor in good health (CMV status not recorded). Some clones in this sample may be carry-over from other donors' samples. Here the sequenced sample was cultured PBMCs, taken from culture after CMV antigen stimulation. This CDR3 is CASSYAGGLSETQYF. The CDR3 coding sequence is TGTGCCAGCAGCTACGCGGGAGGGCTAAGTGAGACCCAGTACTTC.